Below are 19 T cell receptor beta chains sequenced from a single sample in a study of T cell responses to AZD1222 COVID-19 vaccine. Profiling relied on immunoSEQ multiplex PCR, and the TCRdb table lists in-frame clones only, not all of them. Of roughly 85,000 clones listed, roughly 90% are singletons. Material: peripheral blood, obtained on day 0 of MenACWY control vaccination. The receptors originated from an adult in good health.

CDR3 in amino acids: CASSPPSGYGYTF. The CDR3 DNA follows: TGTGCCAGCTCACCACCTTCAGGCTATGGCTACACCTTC. V gene TRBV18 combines with J gene TRBJ1-2; D is uncertain. Deletions cut 0 bases from V and 4 bases from J, with 6 bases between. This CDR3 has 13 residues. Germline CDR1 reads KGHSH; CDR2 reads LQKENI.

The chain has TRBV9 and TRBJ1-1; 11 bases fit TRBD1. CDR3 length: 18 residues. Germline-derived CDR1 and CDR2 are SGDLS and YYNGEE. J was trimmed by 6 bases and V by 0 bases; bases with no gene match: 13. CDR3 sequence reads: CASSVGPAGGQGVAEAFF. CDR3 DNA: TGTGCCAGCAGCGTAGGTCCCGCGGGGGGACAGGGGGTGGCTGAAGCTTTCTTT.

This clone was picked up a small number of times. This chain joins TRBV29-1 and TRBJ1-1, with TRBD1 matching over 10 bases. V lost 6 bases to trimming and J lost 5 bases; unmatched junction nucleotides: 9. Germline V lookup: CDR1 SQVTM, CDR2 ANQGSEA. CDR3 size: 14 residues. CDR3 sequence: CSVRQGAQGTEAFF. CDR3 nucleotides: TGCAGCGTCAGACAGGGGGCGCAGGGGACTGAAGCTTTCTTT.

The chain combines TRBV28 with TRBJ1-6; 8 bases are shared with TRBD1. This CDR3 spans 15 amino acids. CDR1 is MDHEN, CDR2 SYDVKM, per germline. The V gene end was trimmed by 1 base and the J gene end by 6 bases; junction bases not matched to a gene: 2. The chain's CDR3 is CASSLSGGTNSPLHF. In DNA form, the CDR3 reads TGTGCCAGCAGTTTATCAGGGGGCACTAATTCACCCCTCCACTTT.

The V call is TRBV6-1, the J call TRBJ1-2; D gene unclear. The CDR3 extends over 14 amino acids. Per the germline V gene, CDR1 is MNHNS and CDR2 is SASEGT. The V gene lost 1 base and the J gene lost 3 bases, with 9 bases spanning the gap. DNA of the CDR3: TGTGCCAGCAGTGAAGAAGTGAGGGACTATGGCTACACCTTC. This gives the protein CASSEEVRDYGYTF.

The chain combines TRBV6-5 with TRBJ1-6; the match to TRBD1 covers 8 bases. V gave up 2 bases and J gave up 10 bases; unmatched junction bases: 10. This CDR3 is built from 16 residues. Germline V gives CDR1 MNHEY, CDR2 SVGAGI. The CDR3: CASSYEVRGLGSPLHF. The CDR3, as DNA: TGTGCCAGCAGTTACGAGGTCAGGGGGCTTGGATCACCCCTCCACTTT.

V is TRBV2 and J is TRBJ1-4; D gene uncertain. Trimming removed 6 bases at V and 2 bases at J, with 13 bases between. Germline V CDR1 and CDR2: SNHLY, FYNNEI. The CDR3 is made up of 15 amino acids. The CDR3 is CASSDDTWTNEKLFF. The CDR3 nucleotides read TGTGCCAGCAGCGACGACACCTGGACTAATGAAAAACTGTTTTTT.

The V gene is TRBV7-3, the J gene TRBJ2-3, with 12 bases fitting TRBD2. The CDR3 extends over 20 amino acids. J gave up 3 bases and V 5 bases, and 18 bases lay outside the gene matches. From germline, CDR1 is SGHTA and CDR2 FQGTGA. The CDR3 loop is CASSARGTSGRGDWTDTQYF. For the CDR3, the DNA is TGTGCCAGCAGCGCACGCGGGACTAGCGGGCGGGGGGATTGGACAGATACGCAGTATTTT.

The J gene is TRBJ1-1, the V gene TRBV4-1, with 8 bases aligning to TRBD1. This CDR3 is built from 14 residues. Per germline, CDR1 MGHRA and CDR2 YSYEKL. Trimming cost V 4 bases and J 5 bases; bases outside gene matches: 6. CDR3 region: CASSPGGGYTEAFF. Here the CDR3 DNA reads TGCGCCAGCAGCCCAGGGGGCGGTTATACTGAAGCTTTCTTT.

In this sample, this clone turned up a few times. The chain combines TRBV11-2 with TRBJ1-3; 12 nucleotides align to TRBD1. This CDR3 has 18 residues. Germline V gene sequence: CDR1 SGHAT, CDR2 FQNNGV. The J segment lost 6 bases and the V segment lost 7 bases, leaving 16 bases of the junction unmatched. The chain's CDR3 is CASTRRDRGRLFENTIYF. The DNA of the CDR3 is TGTGCCAGCACCCGACGGGACAGGGGGCGTCTTTTTGAAAACACCATATATTTT.

The chain links TRBV13 to TRBJ2-7, with D perhaps matching TRBD2 (7 bases). The CDR3 extends over 15 amino acids. The germline V gene encodes CDR1 PRHDT and CDR2 FYEKMQ (reference sequence). V was pared by 4 bases and J by 5 bases, with 18 bases between. The CDR3 here is CASSSGGQGLDEQYF. CDR3 nucleotides: TGTGCCAGCAGCTCCGGGGGGCAGGGTTTGGACGAGCAGTACTTC.

The rearrangement joins TRBV20-1 to TRBJ2-3; D gene uncertain. Per germline, CDR1 DFQATT and CDR2 SNEGSKA (reference sequence). V was pared by 8 bases and J by 6 bases, with 12 bases between. CDR3 length: 11 residues. The CDR3 region has the DNA TGCAGTCTCCCCCAACCCGATACGCAGTATTTT. Encoded protein: CSLPQPDTQYF.

The chain has TRBV29-1 and TRBJ2-5; 10 positions match TRBD1. Germline CDR1 and CDR2: SQVTM and ANQGSEA. V lost 3 bases, J lost 5 bases, and 3 bases stayed unmatched. CDR3 length: 13 residues. The CDR3 coding sequence is TGCAGCGTTGAGCGGACAGGGGGGGAGACCCAGTACTTC. It is translated as CSVERTGGETQYF.

V and J are TRBV19 and TRBJ2-5, with D unresolved. There are 16 residues in the CDR3. V lost 1 base to trimming and J lost 1 base, with 13 bases between them. CDR1 and CDR2 from the germline V gene are LNHDA and SQIVND (reference sequence). In DNA, the CDR3 is TGTGCCAGTAGTATAGCGAGAACGGTAGCCCAAGAGACCCAGTACTTC. This translates into CASSIARTVAQETQYF.

V gene TRBV30 combines with J gene TRBJ2-3; tentative D call: TRBD1 (5 bases). Germline-derived CDR1 and CDR2 are GTSNPN and SVGIG (reference sequence). The CDR3 length is 14 residues. The germline V and J ends were trimmed by 1 base and 6 bases, with 14 bases remaining between them. DNA for the CDR3: TGTGCCTGGAGTGGCCAGGGTCGATGGGATACGCAGTATTTT. Its protein is CAWSGQGRWDTQYF. The full variable domain, completed using reference TRBV30 and TRBJ2-3, is SQTIHQWPATLVQPVGSPLSLECTVEGTSNPNLYWYRQAAGRGLQLLFYSVGIGQISSEVPQNLSASRPQDRQFILSSKKLLLSDSGFYLCAWSGQGRWDTQYFGPGTRLTVL.

The chain joins TRBV2 to TRBJ1-2; maybe TRBD1 (5 bases). Deletions cut 1 base from V and 4 bases from J, with 13 bases between. Germline values: CDR1 SNHLY, CDR2 FYNNEI. The CDR3 runs 15 residues. The CDR3 reads CASSEEEGETYGYTF. CDR3 bases: TGTGCCAGCAGTGAAGAGGAAGGGGAAACCTATGGCTACACCTTC.

The genes are TRBV12-3 or TRBV12-4 and TRBJ1-5; D gene unclear. The CDR3 length is 13 residues. V was trimmed by 6 bases and J by 11 bases, leaving 17 bases between them. As DNA, the CDR3 is TGTGCCAGCAGCTCCCTTAGTGAAGGGACCCAGCATTTT. It encodes CASSSLSEGTQHF.

This clone was seen a few times. The chain couples TRBV3-1 (or the pseudogene TRBV3-2) to TRBJ1-2, with TRBD1 matching 9 bases. After removal of 6 bases from V and 4 bases from J, the junction contained 9 bases not matched to a gene. Germline CDR1 is LGHDT and CDR2 is YNNKEL (reference sequence). The CDR3 is made up of 15 amino acids. In nucleotides, the CDR3 is TGTGCCAGCAGTCAGGGACAGGGTAATAGCTATGGCTACACCTTC. Translation gives CASSQGQGNSYGYTF.

J is TRBJ2-3 and V is TRBV15, with 8 nucleotides matching TRBD2. Germline CDR1 reads LNHNV; CDR2 reads YYDKDF (reference sequence). Losses at the gene ends were 4 bases for V and 0 bases for J; bases not matched to a gene: 9. This CDR3 contains 17 residues. The CDR3 reads CATSTTSGRASTDTQYF. For the CDR3, the DNA is TGTGCCACCAGCACTACTAGCGGACGGGCCAGCACAGATACGCAGTATTTT.